These T cell receptor beta chains were read from a single sample in a study of Tregs in tolerant kidney transplant recipients. Sequenced by immunoSEQ multiplex PCR; TCRdb stores in-frame clones only, minus some. Here the sample spans 50,000 to 75,000 clones, more than 95% being singletons. This sample comprised Tregs from blood, obtained before the transplant. These receptors were collected from a human donor who received a combined kidney and bone marrow transplant. Each CDR3 is given with its conserved first and last residue. Each record gives: clone size, D gene, V gene, J gene, CDR3 protein, CDR3 DNA. The D gene is left open where the match is weak. The size field is filled for only some rows; it gives once, few, many or a size class.

NA,TRBD2,TRBV9,TRBJ2-7,CASSPRLAGTYEQYF,TGTGCCAGCAGCCCCCGACTAGCGGGAACCTACGAGCAGTACTTC
NA,NA,TRBV9,TRBJ2-2,CASSVGRGAVTGELFF,TGTGCCAGCAGCGTAGGTCGGGGGGCCGTCACCGGGGAGCTGTTTTTT
NA,TRBD1,TRBV27,TRBJ1-2,CASSLYRGRDGYTF,TGTGCCAGCAGTTTATACAGGGGGCGGGATGGCTACACCTTC
NA,NA,TRBV6-1,TRBJ2-1,CASSGVGHRGRNEQFF,TGTGCCAGCAGTGGGGTGGGCCACCGGGGGAGGAATGAGCAGTTCTTC
NA,TRBD1,TRBV7-3,TRBJ2-7,CASSSTGGNEQYF,TGTGCCAGCAGCTCGACAGGGGGCAACGAGCAGTACTTC
NA,TRBD2,TRBV6-1,TRBJ2-3,CASSAGTSGGALTDTQYF,TGTGCCAGCAGTGCCGGGACTAGCGGGGGGGCTCTCACAGATACGCAGTATTTT
NA,TRBD2,TRBV18,TRBJ2-2,CASSPTRASGAGELFF,TGTGCCAGCTCACCAACGAGGGCTAGCGGCGCCGGGGAGCTGTTTTTT
NA,TRBD1,TRBV6-1,TRBJ2-1,CASSSQGVIYNEQFF,TGTGCCAGCAGCTCACAGGGGGTCATCTACAATGAGCAGTTCTTC
NA,TRBD2,TRBV30,TRBJ2-7,CAWSAGGRYEQYF,TGTGCCTGGAGTGCGGGAGGGAGGTACGAGCAGTACTTC
once,TRBD1,TRBV28,TRBJ1-1,CASSLTGDGTEAFF,TGTGCCAGCAGCCTTACAGGGGATGGCACTGAAGCTTTCTTT
NA,TRBD1,TRBV7-2,TRBJ2-5,CASGTRGPDGETQYF,TGTGCCAGCGGAACTAGGGGGCCCGATGGGGAGACCCAGTACTTC
NA,TRBD1,TRBV7-2,TRBJ1-2,CASSREQGIGYGYTF,TGTGCCAGCAGCCGCGAACAGGGGATCGGTTATGGCTACACCTTC
NA,NA,TRBV18,TRBJ2-7,CASSPPGSYEQYF,TGTGCCAGCTCACCACCGGGGAGTTACGAGCAGTACTTC
NA,NA,TRBV5-5,TRBJ2-5,CASSLGGQETQYF,TGTGCCAGCAGCTTGGGCGGGCAAGAGACCCAGTACTTC